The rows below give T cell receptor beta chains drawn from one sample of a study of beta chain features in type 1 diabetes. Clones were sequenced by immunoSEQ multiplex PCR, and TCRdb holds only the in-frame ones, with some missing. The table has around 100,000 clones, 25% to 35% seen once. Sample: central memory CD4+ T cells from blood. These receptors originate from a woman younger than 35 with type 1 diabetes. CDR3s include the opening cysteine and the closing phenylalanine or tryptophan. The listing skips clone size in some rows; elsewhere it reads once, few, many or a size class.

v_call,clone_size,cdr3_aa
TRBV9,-,CASNQREANTGELFF
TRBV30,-,CAWSLGQGYGYTF
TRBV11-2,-,CASSTGGQETQYF
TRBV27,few,CASSLYRSNTEAFF
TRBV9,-,CASSVSPSNQPQHF
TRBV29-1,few,CSAGTANYGYTF
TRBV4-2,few,CASSQEGQELNYGYTF
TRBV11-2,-,CASSFREADYEQYF
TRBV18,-,CASSQGRRYQPQHF
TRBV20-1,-,CSADLQGGYTF
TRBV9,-,CASSVAQGAGETQYF
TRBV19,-,CASSIAAETRAFF
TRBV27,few,CASSLVLAGGSEQFF
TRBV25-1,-,CASSGILTGPNTGELFF
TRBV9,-,CASSGGTSGTDTQYF
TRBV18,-,CASSPRTGTETQYF
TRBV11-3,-,CASRGRGNDEAFF